This T cell receptor (beta chain) was identified during a study of patients and donors after allogeneic stem cell transplantation. MiXCR, run by TCRdb on the RT-PCR reads, gives a single entry per CDR3 protein. The sample records roughly 960,000 distinct CDR3 sequences, about a sixth being singletons. There are 15 residues in the CDR3. The germline V gene encodes CDR1 DFQATT and CDR2 SNEGSKA (reference sequence). Between the trimmed V and J ends, which lost 6 bases and 7 bases, there was a span of 19 bases. Specimen: blood, either unsorted or a sorted T cell fraction (not recorded which). The chain uses TRBV20-1 and TRBJ1-6; D gene ambiguous. The TCR was taken from a human donor who was either an allogeneic HSCT recipient or a stem cell or donor lymphocyte infusion donor (not recorded which). It is not recorded whose cells these are; they may come from a transplant donor. This CDR3 reads CSAKHNSRLNSPLHF. CDR3 bases: TGCAGTGCAAAACATAATTCGCGGCTAAATTCACCCCTCCACTTT.